The 18 T cell receptor beta chains given below trace back to one sample, sequenced in a study of cytomegalovirus exposure and HLA in healthy donors. A multiplex PCR was run with 60 Vbeta primers and 13 Jbeta primers. Libraries were prepared by immunoSEQ multiplex PCR; TCRdb keeps only in-frame clonotypes and omits some of them. Of almost 95,000 clones in the sample, about two thirds were seen once. The sample comprised PBMCs. The receptor set was obtained from a middle-aged man in good health and CMV-seronegative.

The chain employs TRBV11-3 and TRBJ1-3; D is uncertain. The germline gives CDR1 SGHNT, CDR2 YENEEA. This CDR3 has 12 amino acids. Between the trimmed V and J ends, which lost 6 bases and 4 bases, there was a span of 7 bases. Here the CDR3 reads CASSHQGNTIYF. The CDR3 bases are TGTGCCAGCAGTCATCAAGGAAACACCATATATTTT.

This clone appeared a single time. The gene calls are TRBV28 and TRBJ1-2, with 12 bases fitting TRBD1. Germline V CDR1 and CDR2: MDHEN, SYDVKM. The length of the CDR3 is 18 residues. Trimming removed 7 bases from V and 1 base from J; junction bases left unmatched: 13. CDR3 sequence (DNA): TGTGCCAGCATCGAGTCTGGGACAGGGGGCACGATTAACTATGGCTACACCTTC. This gives the protein CASIESGTGGTINYGYTF.

The rearrangement uses TRBV10-3 and TRBJ1-2; tentative D call: TRBD1 (5 bases). CDR1 ENHRY and CDR2 SYGVKD come from the germline V gene. V lost 3 bases and J 8 bases, leaving 13 bases between the germline ends. The CDR3 covers 13 residues. CDR3 in amino acids: CAISDEGARGYTF. In DNA, the CDR3 is TGTGCCATCAGTGACGAAGGGGCAAGGGGCTACACCTTC.

The chain combines TRBV30 with TRBJ2-1; maybe TRBD2 (5 bases). CDR1 GTSNPN and CDR2 SVGIG come from the germline V gene (reference sequence). Between the trimmed V and J ends, which lost 0 bases and 4 bases, there was a span of 10 bases. This CDR3 is built from 14 residues. CDR3 loop: CAWSVLSGYNEQFF. The CDR3 DNA reads as TGTGCCTGGAGTGTATTAAGCGGTTACAATGAGCAGTTCTTC.

The V and J genes are TRBV2 and TRBJ1-3; D call uncertain. CDR3 size: 13 residues. In germline, CDR1 is SNHLY, CDR2 FYNNEI. With 8 bases removed from V and 7 bases from J, the gap between germline ends came to 15 bases. CDR3: CASSLEGWNTIYF. The CDR3 coding sequence is TGTGCCAGCTCCCTAGAGGGTTGGAACACCATATATTTT.

The sample holds a few counts of this clone. This chain links TRBV15 with TRBJ2-7, with a tentative D call TRBD2 (5 bases). Germline V gene lookup returns CDR1 LNHNV and CDR2 YYDKDF (reference sequence). The ends were cut back, 8 bases at V and 3 bases at J, with 8 bases in the middle. This CDR3 region has 11 residues. The CDR3 region has the DNA TGTGCCACCCGTCGGGGCTACGAGCAGTACTTC. This encodes CATRRGYEQYF.

The rearrangement joins TRBV19 to TRBJ1-5; D might be TRBD1 (5 bases). Per the germline V gene, CDR1 is LNHDA and CDR2 is SQIVND (reference sequence). V was cut by 9 bases and J by 5 bases, with 23 bases left in between. The CDR3 totals 16 residues. This chain's CDR3 is CASKTRRANYDQPQHF. Here the CDR3 DNA reads TGTGCCAGCAAAACGCGCAGGGCCAACTATGATCAGCCCCAGCATTTT.

In nucleotides, the CDR3 is TGTGCCAGCAGCAAACTAGCGGGGGGCCCATTTACGCAGTATTTT. The encoded protein is CASSKLAGGPFTQYF. V gene TRBV7-3 combines with J gene TRBJ2-3; 12 bases are a match to TRBD2. The CDR3 has 15 amino acids. Germline V lookup: CDR1 SGHTA, CDR2 FQGTGA. Losses at the gene ends were 5 bases for V and 8 bases for J; bases not matched to a gene: 8.

This rearrangement joins TRBV29-1 to TRBJ1-1; 10 positions match TRBD1. The trim removed 3 bases at V and 7 bases at J, leaving 2 bases unmatched. CDR3 length: 12 residues. Germline CDR1 is SQVTM and CDR2 is ANQGSEA. In DNA, the CDR3 is TGCAGCGTTGATGGACAGGGGGATGAAGCTTTCTTT. Amino acids: CSVDGQGDEAFF.

This clone was observed a few times. The chain combines TRBV30 with TRBJ1-5; TRBD1 matches at 8 bases. This CDR3 spans 15 amino acids. Per the germline V gene, CDR1 is GTSNPN and CDR2 is SVGIG (reference sequence). Trimming cost V 7 bases and J 2 bases; bases outside gene matches: 10. The CDR3 sequence is CALSSGTGGNQPQHF. CDR3 sequence (DNA): TGTGCCTTGAGCTCGGGGACAGGAGGCAATCAGCCCCAGCATTTT.

The chain is built from TRBV19 and TRBJ2-5; 7 bases fit TRBD1. With 5 bases clipped from V and 5 bases from J, the junction kept 8 bases outside the gene matches. The CDR3 loop spans 14 amino acids. CDR1 and CDR2 (germline): LNHDA, SQIVND (reference sequence). The CDR3 reads CASSPTGYRETQYF. The CDR3 DNA sequence: TGTGCCAGTAGTCCGACAGGGTATCGGGAGACCCAGTACTTC.

The V and J genes are TRBV5-1 and TRBJ1-5; unclear D gene. CDR1 is SGHRS and CDR2 is YFSETQ in the germline V gene. The CDR3 totals 13 residues. V was shortened by 5 bases and J by 4 bases, with 10 bases between the two germline ends. The CDR3 sequence is CASSPGINQPQHF. The CDR3 DNA sequence: TGCGCCAGCAGTCCCGGGATAAATCAGCCCCAGCATTTT.

J is TRBJ2-2 and V is TRBV5-1; 7 positions agree with TRBD1. Germline CDR1 and CDR2: SGHRS and YFSETQ. This CDR3 comprises 13 residues. Trimming cost V 3 bases and J 4 bases; bases outside gene matches: 0. The CDR3 coding sequence is TGCGCCAGCAGCTGGGACAGCACCGGGGAGCTGTTTTTT. It yields the protein CASSWDSTGELFF.

This sequence joins TRBV7-6 and TRBJ2-7, with D possibly TRBD2 on 6 matching bases. CDR1 and CDR2 (germline): SGHVS, FNYEAQ. The CDR3 is 14 residues long. The V and J ends lost 1 base and 1 base respectively, with 8 bases between them. The CDR3 sequence is CASSLVAGSYEQYV. The CDR3 nucleotides read TGTGCCAGCAGCTTAGTGGCGGGGTCCTACGAGCAGTACGTC.

This sequence joins TRBV2 and TRBJ1-5; 7 nucleotides align to TRBD1. CDR3 length equals 15 residues. V shed 6 bases and J 0 bases; nucleotides not matched to a gene: 5. CDR1 SNHLY and CDR2 FYNNEI come from the germline V gene. The CDR3 nucleotides are TGTGCCAGCAGCGACAGGGCTTATAGCAATCAGCCCCAGCATTTT. Amino acids: CASSDRAYSNQPQHF. The full variable domain, its missing parts supplied by reference TRBV2 and TRBJ1-5, is EPEVTQTPSHQVTQMGQEVILRCVPISNHLYFYWYRQILGQKVEFLVSFYNNEISEKSEIFDDQFSVERPDGSNFTLKIRSTKLEDSAMYFCASSDRAYSNQPQHFGDGTRLSIL.

The table lists this clone with a few counts. The chain combines TRBV7-2 with TRBJ2-7; 13 bases align to TRBD2. Germline CDR1 is SGHTA and CDR2 is FQGNSA. The CDR3 runs 14 residues. CDR3: CASSLGLAGGPREV. CDR3 coding DNA: TGTGCCAGCAGCTTAGGACTAGCGGGAGGCCCCCGAGAGGTC.

The chain couples TRBV7-3 to TRBJ2-7, with TRBD1 identical over 9 bases. The germline gives CDR1 SGHTA, CDR2 FQGTGA. CDR3 length: 14 amino acids. J was trimmed by 4 bases and V by 6 bases; bases with no gene match: 7. The CDR3 bases are TGTGCCAGCAGTAGGCCGGGACAGGGTTACGAGCAGTACTTC. Protein: CASSRPGQGYEQYF.

This rearrangement joins TRBV9 to TRBJ2-2, with D unresolved. Germline CDR1 and CDR2: SGDLS and YYNGEE. V was trimmed by 0 bases and J by 5 bases, leaving 17 bases between them. The CDR3 is made up of 17 amino acids. This CDR3 reads CASSVDSFGIGTGELFF. The CDR3 DNA follows: TGTGCCAGCAGCGTAGACAGTTTCGGTATCGGAACCGGGGAGCTGTTTTTT.